Reported below is one TCR beta chain. Sequence at one end of the junction differs from germline and may be a read error. This sample was taken from a study of CD8 T cells in Susac syndrome. RNA amounts of about 0.5 to 1 ug underwent reverse transcription with random hexamers. MiXCR, applied by TCRdb to the immunoSEQ multiplex PCR reads, yields one record per CDR3 protein. Of 84,000 or so distinct CDR3 sequences listed, around 96% are singletons. Looked up from germline, CDR1 is SSHAT and CDR2 is FNYEAQ (reference sequence). The CDR3 spans 15 residues. Under recently defined diagnostic criteria, the patients with Susac syndrome qualified as having definite or probable disease.

Sequenced material: CD8+ T cells from PBMCs. The TCR originated in a human donor with Susac syndrome. The gene calls are TRBV7-7 and TRBJ2-1; 7 bases match TRBD1. The CDR3 region is CASSLGSSGGNEQFF. For the CDR3, the DNA is TGTGCTAGCAGCTTAGGGTCCTCAGGGGGCAATGAGCAGTTCTTC.